A selection of T cell receptor beta chains follows, all from one sample in a study of blood T cell repertoires in COVID-19. Method: immunoSEQ multiplex PCR; TCRdb's copy keeps in-frame clones and lacks some. The sample contains around 200,000 clones, 70% to 90% of which appear only once. Sequencing was carried out using peripheral blood. All receptors derive from a man between 70 and 80 years old with active or convalescent COVID-19. CDR3s leave out the opening cysteine and the closing phenylalanine or tryptophan.

J | V | CDR3
TRBJ2-7 | TRBV19 | ASSIQGTTLYYEQY
TRBJ1-1 | TRBV14 | ASSKERGRGTEAF
TRBJ1-5 | TRBV28 | ASRTQGLQPQH
TRBJ1-1 | TRBV7-2 | ASSWGQNTEAF
TRBJ1-5 | TRBV30 | AWSPRSGPQH
TRBJ1-1 | TRBV6-5 | ASSYRGTNTEAF
TRBJ1-2 | TRBV5-1 | ASSYYRDGYT
TRBJ1-1 | TRBV24-1 | ATSDPRTGWRAF
TRBJ1-1 | TRBV19 | ASSNYAGRAGTEAF
TRBJ2-1 | TRBV4-3 | ASSRPSGTSGNNEQF
TRBJ1-1 | TRBV18 | ASSPFSGGTNTEAF
TRBJ1-3 | TRBV2 | ASSETHREGTGNTIY
TRBJ1-1 | TRBV7-2 | ASSATGVNTEAF
TRBJ2-1 | TRBV4-3 | ASSQDPGTSGNYNEQF
TRBJ1-1 | TRBV5-4 | ASSLTVGQGGTEAF
TRBJ2-2 | TRBV7-9 | ASSSETGNTGELF
TRBJ2-7 | TRBV5-5 | ASSPSPRVQERGEQY
TRBJ1-2 | TRBV7-2 | ASSTTGSRGYYGYT
TRBJ1-2 | TRBV5-1 | ASSVRTGGDYGYT
TRBJ2-2 | TRBV7-3 | ASSLTGQGVPIANTGELF
TRBJ1-3 | TRBV9 | ASSVGQGSSGNTIY
TRBJ1-1 | TRBV7-2 | ASSLEGQGLTEAF
TRBJ1-3 | TRBV4-1 | ASSQDRGSGNTIY
TRBJ1-1 | TRBV6-5 | ASSYWSDTEAF
TRBJ2-1 | TRBV7-3 | ASSQGRSSYNEQF
TRBJ1-1 | TRBV27 | ASTISGQGHTEAF
TRBJ1-2 | TRBV7-2 | ASSEARSYT
TRBJ2-7 | TRBV6-2/TRBV6-3 | ASSRRTGRDHEQY
TRBJ1-2 | TRBV7-2 | ASSSPRGRGYGYT
TRBJ2-7 | TRBV3-1/TRBV3-2 | ASSPTGGQLYEQY
TRBJ1-1 | TRBV5-1 | ASSLLYGPRGEAF
TRBJ1-3 | TRBV5-1 | ASSLASEGNTIY
TRBJ1-1 | TRBV11-2 | ASSARRLNTEAF
TRBJ1-1 | TRBV6-5 | ASSYSEVTEAF
TRBJ2-1 | TRBV13 | ASSLAASPSYNEQF
TRBJ2-7 | TRBV14 | ASSPRGGRVYEQY
TRBJ1-4 | TRBV13 | ASSSRDRVNEKLF
TRBJ1-2 | TRBV5-4 | ASSRTANYGYT
TRBJ1-5 | TRBV5-1 | ASSLFGTQPQH
TRBJ1-2 | TRBV28 | ASTPTGVYYGYT
TRBJ1-5 | TRBV18 | ASSLDRGYQPQH
TRBJ1-5 | TRBV13 | ASSLGGRTDYSNQPQH
TRBJ1-1 | TRBV10-3 | AIRPDINTEAF
TRBJ1-1 | TRBV9 | ASSPRTGQSEAF
TRBJ1-4 | TRBV18 | ASSRGTGATNEKLF
TRBJ2-1 | TRBV15 | ATRGGGASGSHEQF
TRBJ2-7 | TRBV7-2 | ASSSGQGPLVYEQY
TRBJ2-4 | TRBV7-2 | ASQRTGGKNIQY
TRBJ2-1 | TRBV6-5 | ASTGQYNEQF
TRBJ2-7 | TRBV19 | ASGGSYEQY
TRBJ2-2 | TRBV6-2/TRBV6-3 | ASSYSQGAGGELF
TRBJ1-1 | TRBV2 | ASSAGGTEAF
TRBJ1-2 | TRBV5-5 | ASSSAGGRVYGYT
TRBJ1-1 | TRBV11-2 | ASSLATDYTEAF
TRBJ2-1 | TRBV11-2 | ASTDDRLVYNEQF
TRBJ2-5 | TRBV6-5 | ASSYGASGQETQY
TRBJ2-7 | TRBV2 | ASRGQGANEQY